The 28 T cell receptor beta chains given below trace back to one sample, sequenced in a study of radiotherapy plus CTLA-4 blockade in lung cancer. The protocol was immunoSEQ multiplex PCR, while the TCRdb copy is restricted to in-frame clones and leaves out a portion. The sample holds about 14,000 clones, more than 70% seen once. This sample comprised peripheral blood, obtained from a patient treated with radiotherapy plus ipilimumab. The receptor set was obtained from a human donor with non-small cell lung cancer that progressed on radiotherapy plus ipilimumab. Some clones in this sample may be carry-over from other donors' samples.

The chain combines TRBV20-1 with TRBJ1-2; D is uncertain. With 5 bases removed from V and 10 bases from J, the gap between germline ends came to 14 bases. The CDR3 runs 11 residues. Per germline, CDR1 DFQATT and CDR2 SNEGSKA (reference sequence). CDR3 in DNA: TGCAGTGCTCGAAACCGCCAGGTCTACACCTTC. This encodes CSARNRQVYTF.

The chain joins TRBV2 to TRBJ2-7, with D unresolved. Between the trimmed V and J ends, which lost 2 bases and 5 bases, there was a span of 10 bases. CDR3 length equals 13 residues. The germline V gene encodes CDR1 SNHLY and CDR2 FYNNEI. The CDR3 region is CASSETRVNEQYF. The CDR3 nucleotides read TGTGCCAGCAGTGAAACCCGGGTGAACGAGCAGTACTTC. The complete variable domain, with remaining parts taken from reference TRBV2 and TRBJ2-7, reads EPEVTQTPSHQVTQMGQEVILRCVPISNHLYFYWYRQILGQKVEFLVSFYNNEISEKSEIFDDQFSVERPDGSNFTLKIRSTKLEDSAMYFCASSETRVNEQYFGPGTRLTVT.

The CDR3 DNA reads TGTGCCAGCAGCCAAGTCCTCACGGGTGAGCCCCAGCATTTT. Its protein is CASSQVLTGEPQHF. This chain joins TRBV4-2 and TRBJ1-5; D not certain. From germline, CDR1 is LGHNA and CDR2 YNFKEQ. Trimming took off 1 base at V and 8 bases at J, with 12 bases between the two ends. The length of the CDR3 is 14 residues.

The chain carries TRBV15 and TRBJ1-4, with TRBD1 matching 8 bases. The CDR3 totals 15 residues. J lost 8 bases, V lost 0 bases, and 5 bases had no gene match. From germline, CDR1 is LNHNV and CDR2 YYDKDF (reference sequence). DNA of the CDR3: TGTGCCACCAGCAGAGAGACAGGGGACTTGGAAAAACTGTTTTTT. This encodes CATSRETGDLEKLFF.

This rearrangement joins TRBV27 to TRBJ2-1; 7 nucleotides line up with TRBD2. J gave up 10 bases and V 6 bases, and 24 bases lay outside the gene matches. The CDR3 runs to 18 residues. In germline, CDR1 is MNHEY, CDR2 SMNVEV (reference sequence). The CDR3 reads CASSLIPGGSGRDGEQFF. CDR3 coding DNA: TGTGCCAGCAGCCTTATCCCCGGGGGGTCGGGGCGGGATGGAGAGCAGTTCTTC.

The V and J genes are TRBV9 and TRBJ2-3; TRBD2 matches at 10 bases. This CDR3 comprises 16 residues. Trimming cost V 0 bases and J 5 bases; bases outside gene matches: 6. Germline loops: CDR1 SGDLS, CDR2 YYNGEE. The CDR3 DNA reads TGTGCCAGCAGCGTAGCTCCTAGCGGGGGAGTAGATACGCAGTATTTT. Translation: CASSVAPSGGVDTQYF.

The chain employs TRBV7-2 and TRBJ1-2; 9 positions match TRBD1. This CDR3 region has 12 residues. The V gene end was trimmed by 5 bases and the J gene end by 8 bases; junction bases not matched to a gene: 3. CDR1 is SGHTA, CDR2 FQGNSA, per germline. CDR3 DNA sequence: TGTGCCAGCAGCCTGGACAGGGGAGGCTACACCTTC. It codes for CASSLDRGGYTF.

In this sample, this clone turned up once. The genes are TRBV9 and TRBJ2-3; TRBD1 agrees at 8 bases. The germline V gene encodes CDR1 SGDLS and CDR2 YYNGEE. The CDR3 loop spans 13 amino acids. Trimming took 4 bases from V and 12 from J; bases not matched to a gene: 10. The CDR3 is CASSKTGQALQYF. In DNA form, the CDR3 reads TGTGCCAGCAGCAAGACGGGACAGGCCTTACAGTATTTT.

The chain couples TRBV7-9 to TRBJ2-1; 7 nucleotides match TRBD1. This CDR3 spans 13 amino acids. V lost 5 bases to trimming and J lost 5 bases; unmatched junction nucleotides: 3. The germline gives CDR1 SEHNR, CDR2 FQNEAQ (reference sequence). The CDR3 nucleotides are TGTGCCAGCAGCCTCGGACAGGACAATGAGCAGTTCTTC. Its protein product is CASSLGQDNEQFF.

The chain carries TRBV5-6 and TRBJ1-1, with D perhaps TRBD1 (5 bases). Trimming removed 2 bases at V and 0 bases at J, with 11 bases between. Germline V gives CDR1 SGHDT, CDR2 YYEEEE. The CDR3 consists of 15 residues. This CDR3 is CASSFDGHMNTEAFF. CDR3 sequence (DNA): TGTGCCAGCAGCTTCGACGGACACATGAACACTGAAGCTTTCTTT.

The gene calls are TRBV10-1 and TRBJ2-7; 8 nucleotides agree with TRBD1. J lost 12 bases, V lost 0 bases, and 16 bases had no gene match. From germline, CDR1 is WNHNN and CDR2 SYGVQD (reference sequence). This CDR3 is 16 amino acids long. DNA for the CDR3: TGCGCCAGCAGTGAGTCGAAGGGGACAGGCTCCCAGGTAAGGTACTTC. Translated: CASSESKGTGSQVRYF.

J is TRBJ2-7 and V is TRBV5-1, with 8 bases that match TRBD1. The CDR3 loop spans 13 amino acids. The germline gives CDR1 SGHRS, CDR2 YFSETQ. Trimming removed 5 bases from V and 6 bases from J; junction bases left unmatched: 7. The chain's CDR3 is CASRETQGGEQYF. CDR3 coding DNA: TGCGCCAGCAGAGAAACACAGGGGGGCGAGCAGTACTTC.

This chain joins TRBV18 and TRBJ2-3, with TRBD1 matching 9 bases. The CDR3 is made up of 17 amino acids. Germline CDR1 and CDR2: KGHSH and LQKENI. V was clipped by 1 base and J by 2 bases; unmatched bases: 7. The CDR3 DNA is TGTGCCAGCTCACCACTGTTCGGACAGGGGACCACAGATACGCAGTATTTT. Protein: CASSPLFGQGTTDTQYF.

The CDR3 sequence: CSVEREESSYNEQFF. Written as DNA, the CDR3 is TGCAGCGTTGAGCGGGAAGAGAGCTCCTACAATGAGCAGTTCTTC. This sequence joins TRBV29-1 and TRBJ2-1; weak D call: TRBD2 (6 bases). Trimming pared 3 bases from V and 0 bases from J, leaving 12 bases between. The CDR3 totals 15 residues. Germline loops: CDR1 SQVTM, CDR2 ANQGSEA.

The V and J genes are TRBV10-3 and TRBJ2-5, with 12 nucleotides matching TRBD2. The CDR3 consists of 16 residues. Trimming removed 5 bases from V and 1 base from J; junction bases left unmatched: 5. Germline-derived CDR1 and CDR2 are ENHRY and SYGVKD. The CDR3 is CAISHASGGAQETQYF. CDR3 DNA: TGTGCCATCAGTCATGCTAGCGGGGGGGCCCAAGAGACCCAGTACTTC.

The DNA of the CDR3 is TGCGCCAGCAACGGACAGGGTAACACCGGGGAGCTGTTTTTT. This translates into CASNGQGNTGELFF. The V call is TRBV10-1, the J call TRBJ2-2; TRBD1 aligns across 8 bases. CDR3 size: 14 residues. V shed 7 bases and J 2 bases; nucleotides not matched to a gene: 3. Germline V lookup: CDR1 WNHNN, CDR2 SYGVQD (reference sequence).

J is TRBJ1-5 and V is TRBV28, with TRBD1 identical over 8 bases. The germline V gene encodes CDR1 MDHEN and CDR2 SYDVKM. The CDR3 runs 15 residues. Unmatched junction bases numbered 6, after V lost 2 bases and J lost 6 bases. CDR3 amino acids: CASSLQTGVRQPQHF. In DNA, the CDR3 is TGTGCCAGCAGTTTACAGACAGGGGTTCGTCAGCCCCAGCATTTT.

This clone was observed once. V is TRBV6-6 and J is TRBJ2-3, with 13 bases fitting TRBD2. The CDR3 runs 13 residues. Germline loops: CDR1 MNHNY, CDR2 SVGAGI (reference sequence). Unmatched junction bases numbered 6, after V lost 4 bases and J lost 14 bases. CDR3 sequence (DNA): TGTGCCAGCAGTTTGGGACTAGCGGGATCTCCGTATTTT. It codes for CASSLGLAGSPYF.

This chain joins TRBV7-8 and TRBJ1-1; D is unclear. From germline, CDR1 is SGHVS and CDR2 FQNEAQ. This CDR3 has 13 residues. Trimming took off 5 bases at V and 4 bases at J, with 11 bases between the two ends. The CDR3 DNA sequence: TGTGCCAGCAGCCTGTACGAGGCCACTGAAGCTTTCTTT. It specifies CASSLYEATEAFF.

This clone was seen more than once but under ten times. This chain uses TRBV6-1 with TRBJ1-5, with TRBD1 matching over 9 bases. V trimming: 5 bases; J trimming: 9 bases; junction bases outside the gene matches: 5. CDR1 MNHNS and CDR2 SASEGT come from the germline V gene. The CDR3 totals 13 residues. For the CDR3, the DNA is TGTGCCAGCAGTTGGGACAGGGCCACGCCCCAGCATTTT. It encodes CASSWDRATPQHF.

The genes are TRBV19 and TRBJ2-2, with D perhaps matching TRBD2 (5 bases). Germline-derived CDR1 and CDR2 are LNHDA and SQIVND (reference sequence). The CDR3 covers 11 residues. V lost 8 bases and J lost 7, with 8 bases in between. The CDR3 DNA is TGTGCCAGTGCCGCGGGCGGGGAGCTGTTTTTT. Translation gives CASAAGGELFF.

DNA of the CDR3: TGCGCCAGCAGACCTACAGGGGGTAACTATGGCTACACCTTC. Translating it yields CASRPTGGNYGYTF. The gene calls are TRBV5-1 and TRBJ1-2, with 8 bases that match TRBD1. This CDR3 is 14 amino acids long. Losses at the gene ends were 5 bases for V and 1 base for J; bases not matched to a gene: 4. Germline CDR1 SGHRS, CDR2 YFSETQ.

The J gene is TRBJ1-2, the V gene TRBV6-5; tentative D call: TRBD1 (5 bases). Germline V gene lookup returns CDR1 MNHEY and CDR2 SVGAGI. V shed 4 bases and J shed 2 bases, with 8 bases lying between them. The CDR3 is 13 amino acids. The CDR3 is CASSLRGNYGYTF. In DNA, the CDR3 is TGTGCCAGCAGTTTACGGGGGAACTATGGCTACACCTTC.

The CDR3 loop reads CASSLFGGEQYF. The CDR3, as DNA: TGTGCCAGCAGCTTGTTCGGGGGCGAGCAGTACTTC. This sequence joins TRBV5-8 and TRBJ2-7; a possible D gene is TRBD2 (6 bases). V lost 1 base to trimming and J lost 6 bases, with 8 bases between them. The CDR3 sequence is 12 residues long. Germline V CDR1 and CDR2: SGHTS, YDEGEE.

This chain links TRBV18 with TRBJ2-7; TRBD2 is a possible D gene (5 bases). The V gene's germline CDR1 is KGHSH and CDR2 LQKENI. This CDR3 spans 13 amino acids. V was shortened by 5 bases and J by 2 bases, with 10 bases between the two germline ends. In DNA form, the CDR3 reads TGTGCCAGCTCATTGGAGGCTACCTACGAGCAGTACTTC. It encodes CASSLEATYEQYF.

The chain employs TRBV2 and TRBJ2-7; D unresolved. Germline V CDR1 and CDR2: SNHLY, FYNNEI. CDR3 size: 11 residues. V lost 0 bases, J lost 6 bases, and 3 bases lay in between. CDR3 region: CASSEASEQYF. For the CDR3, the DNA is TGTGCCAGCAGTGAAGCTAGCGAGCAGTACTTC.

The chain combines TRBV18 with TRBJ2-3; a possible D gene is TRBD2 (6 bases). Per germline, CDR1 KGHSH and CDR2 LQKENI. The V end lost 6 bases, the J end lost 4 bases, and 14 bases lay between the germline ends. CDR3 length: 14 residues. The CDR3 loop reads CASSQAGQADTQYF. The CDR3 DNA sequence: TGTGCCAGCTCTCAGGCGGGGCAGGCAGATACGCAGTATTTT.

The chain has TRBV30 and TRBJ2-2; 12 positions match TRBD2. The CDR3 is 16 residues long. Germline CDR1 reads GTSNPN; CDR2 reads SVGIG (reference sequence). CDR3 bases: TGTGCTACAACTGTACTATCTAGCGGGAGGGTCGGGGAGCTGTTTTTT. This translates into CATTVLSSGRVGELFF.